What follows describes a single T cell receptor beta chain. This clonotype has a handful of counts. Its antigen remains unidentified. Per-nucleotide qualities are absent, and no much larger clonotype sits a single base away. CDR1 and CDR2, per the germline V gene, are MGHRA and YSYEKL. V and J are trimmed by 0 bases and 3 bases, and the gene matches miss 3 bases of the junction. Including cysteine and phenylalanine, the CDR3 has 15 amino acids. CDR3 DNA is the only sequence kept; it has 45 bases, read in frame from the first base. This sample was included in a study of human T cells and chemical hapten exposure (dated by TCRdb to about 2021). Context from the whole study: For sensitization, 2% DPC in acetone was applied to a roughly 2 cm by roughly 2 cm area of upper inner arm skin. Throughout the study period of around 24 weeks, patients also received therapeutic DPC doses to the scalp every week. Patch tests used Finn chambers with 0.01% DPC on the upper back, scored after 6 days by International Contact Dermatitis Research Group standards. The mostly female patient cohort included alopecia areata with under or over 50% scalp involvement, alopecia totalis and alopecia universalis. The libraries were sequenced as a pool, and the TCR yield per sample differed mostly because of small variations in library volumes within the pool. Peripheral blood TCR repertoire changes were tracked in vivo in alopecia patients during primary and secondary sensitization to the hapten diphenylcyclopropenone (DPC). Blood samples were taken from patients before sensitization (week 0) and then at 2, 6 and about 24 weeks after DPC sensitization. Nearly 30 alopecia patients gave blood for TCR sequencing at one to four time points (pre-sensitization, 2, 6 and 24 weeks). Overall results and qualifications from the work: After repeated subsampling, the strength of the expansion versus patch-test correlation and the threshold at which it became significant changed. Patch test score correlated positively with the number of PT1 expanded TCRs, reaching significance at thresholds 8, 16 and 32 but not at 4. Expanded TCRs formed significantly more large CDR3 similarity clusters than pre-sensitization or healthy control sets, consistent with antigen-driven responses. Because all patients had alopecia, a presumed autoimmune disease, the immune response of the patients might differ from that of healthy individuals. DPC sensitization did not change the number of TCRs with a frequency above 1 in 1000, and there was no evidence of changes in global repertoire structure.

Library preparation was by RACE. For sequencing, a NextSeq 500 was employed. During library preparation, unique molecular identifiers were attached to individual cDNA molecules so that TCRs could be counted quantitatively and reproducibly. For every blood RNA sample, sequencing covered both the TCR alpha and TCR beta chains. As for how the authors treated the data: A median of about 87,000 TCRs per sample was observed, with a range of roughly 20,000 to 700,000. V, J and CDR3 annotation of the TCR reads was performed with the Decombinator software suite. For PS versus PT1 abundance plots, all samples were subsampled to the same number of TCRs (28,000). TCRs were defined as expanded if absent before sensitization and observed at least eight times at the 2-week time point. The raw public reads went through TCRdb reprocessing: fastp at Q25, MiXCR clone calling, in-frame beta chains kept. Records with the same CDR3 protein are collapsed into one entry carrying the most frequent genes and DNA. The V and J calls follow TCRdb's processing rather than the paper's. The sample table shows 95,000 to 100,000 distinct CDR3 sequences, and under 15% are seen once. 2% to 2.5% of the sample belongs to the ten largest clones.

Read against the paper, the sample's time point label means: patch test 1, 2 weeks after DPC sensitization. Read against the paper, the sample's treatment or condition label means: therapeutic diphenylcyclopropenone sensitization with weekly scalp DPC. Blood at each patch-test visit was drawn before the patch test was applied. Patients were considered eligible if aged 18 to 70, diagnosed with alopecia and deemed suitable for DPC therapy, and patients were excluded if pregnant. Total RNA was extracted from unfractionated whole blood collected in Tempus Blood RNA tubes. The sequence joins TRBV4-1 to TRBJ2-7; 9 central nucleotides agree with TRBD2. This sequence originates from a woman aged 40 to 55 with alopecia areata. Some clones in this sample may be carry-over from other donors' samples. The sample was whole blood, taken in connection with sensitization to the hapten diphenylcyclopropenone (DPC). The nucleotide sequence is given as TGCGCCAGCAGCCAAGATCTGACTAGCGGCTACGAGCAGTACTTC. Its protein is CASSQDLTSGYEQYF.